Each of the 28 T cell receptor beta chains below was sequenced from the same sample in a study of multiple sclerosis patients with progressive multifocal leukoencephalopathy. The time point: time of PML onset. Sequencing used immunoSEQ multiplex PCR; TCRdb keeps in-frame clones, though not all of them. The sample yields 30,000 or so clones, around 90% seen once. The material sequenced was PBMCs, taken from a patient treated with natalizumab. The receptors were sampled from a woman aged 40 to 49 with progressive multifocal leukoencephalopathy.

The rearrangement joins TRBV27 to TRBJ1-1; D is ambiguous. The CDR3 totals 13 residues. The germline V gene has CDR1 MNHEY and CDR2 SMNVEV (reference sequence). V lost 0 bases to trimming and J lost 8 bases, with 10 bases between them. Written as DNA, the CDR3 is TGTGCCAGCAGTTTATCGAATTCCAACGAAGCTTTCTTT. It encodes CASSLSNSNEAFF.

The V and J genes are TRBV6-5 and TRBJ2-7, with 10 bases that match TRBD1. The V gene's germline CDR1 is MNHEY and CDR2 SVGAGI. With 2 bases clipped from V and 5 bases from J, the junction kept 3 bases outside the gene matches. This CDR3 has 14 residues. The CDR3 DNA follows: TGTGCCAGCAGTTACGACAGGGGGCCCAACGAGCAGTACTTC. Protein product: CASSYDRGPNEQYF.

V gene TRBV5-4 combines with J gene TRBJ1-4; D perhaps matches TRBD1 (6 bases). The CDR3 loop spans 14 amino acids. Germline values: CDR1 SGHNT, CDR2 YYREEE (reference sequence). V was trimmed by 4 bases and J by 4 bases, leaving 11 bases between them. CDR3 amino acids: CASSPDRINEKLFF. CDR3 DNA sequence: TGTGCCAGCAGCCCTGACAGGATTAATGAAAAACTGTTTTTT.

This chain uses TRBV19 with TRBJ1-1; a possible D gene is TRBD1 (5 bases). Germline assignment: CDR1 LNHDA and CDR2 SQIVND (reference sequence). The germline V and J ends were trimmed by 5 bases and 4 bases, with 11 bases remaining between them. The CDR3 extends over 13 amino acids. CDR3: CASSFRVPTEAFF. The CDR3 DNA reads TGTGCCAGTAGTTTCAGGGTTCCCACTGAAGCTTTCTTT.

This chain links TRBV9 with TRBJ2-1, with 7 positions matching TRBD1. Unmatched junction bases numbered 2, after V lost 3 bases and J lost 2 bases. CDR3 length: 14 amino acids. Germline V gene data show CDR1 as SGDLS and CDR2 as YYNGEE. CDR3 residues: CASSATGPYNEQFF. Written as DNA, the CDR3 is TGTGCCAGCAGCGCGACAGGGCCCTACAATGAGCAGTTCTTC.

This chain links TRBV6-6 with TRBJ2-7; D possibly corresponds to TRBD2 (6 bases). The V end lost 5 bases, the J end lost 1 base, and 15 bases lay between the germline ends. CDR1 and CDR2 from the germline V gene are MNHNY and SVGAGI (reference sequence). The CDR3 runs 15 residues. CDR3 loop: CASSKTGDPSYEQYF. CDR3 DNA: TGTGCCAGCAGTAAAACGGGGGACCCTTCCTACGAGCAGTACTTC.

This clone was counted between two and nine times. The rearrangement joins TRBV5-6 to TRBJ1-2; D might be TRBD1 (5 bases). This CDR3 has 15 residues. The germline V gene encodes CDR1 SGHDT and CDR2 YYEEEE. V was shortened by 4 bases and J by 5 bases, with 18 bases between the two germline ends. CDR3 coding DNA: TGTGCCAGCAGCAATGACAGTCCCGGTGGTTATGGCTACACCTTC. Translated: CASSNDSPGGYGYTF.

The chain uses TRBV6-5 and TRBJ2-4; TRBD1 aligns across 9 bases. Germline CDR1 MNHEY, CDR2 SVGAGI. This CDR3 is 15 amino acids long. Losses at the gene ends were 7 bases for V and 1 base for J; bases not matched to a gene: 5. This chain's CDR3 is CASISGQGAKNIQYF. For the CDR3, the DNA is TGTGCCAGCATATCGGGACAGGGCGCCAAAAACATTCAGTACTTC.

This clone has a single count. The rearrangement links TRBV19 to TRBJ1-6, with D unclear. The CDR3 extends over 12 amino acids. CDR1 and CDR2 from the germline V gene are LNHDA and SQIVND (reference sequence). The V and J ends lost 6 bases and 5 bases respectively, with 5 bases between them. In nucleotides, the CDR3 is TGTGCCAGTAGAGAGAATAATTCACCCCTCCACTTT. Translated: CASRENNSPLHF. Filled out from reference TRBV19 and TRBJ1-6, the complete variable domain reads DGGITQSPKYLFRKEGQNVTLSCEQNLNHDAMYWYRQDPGQGLRLIYYSQIVNDFQKGDIAEGYSVSREKKESFPLTVTSAQKNPTAFYLCASRENNSPLHFGNGTRLTVT.

This chain links TRBV28 with TRBJ2-5; tentatively, D is TRBD1 (6 bases). The J call may be incorrect, as the DNA end agrees better with TRBJ2-7. This CDR3 has 13 amino acids. From germline, CDR1 is MDHEN and CDR2 SYDVKM. CDR3 bases: TGTGCCAGCCAGGGACAAACGAGGTACGAGCAGTACTTC. It codes for CASQGQTRYEQYF.

The gene calls are TRBV30 and TRBJ1-6; TRBD1 aligns across 7 bases. Germline V lookup: CDR1 GTSNPN, CDR2 SVGIG (reference sequence). Trimming cost V 0 bases and J 4 bases; bases outside gene matches: 3. The CDR3 sequence is 15 residues long. The CDR3 here is CAWSVKGQYNSPLHF. DNA of the CDR3: TGTGCCTGGAGTGTAAAGGGACAGTATAATTCACCCCTCCACTTT.

The chain recombines TRBV5-5 with TRBJ2-7; maybe TRBD2 (6 bases). The CDR3 contains 15 residues. Trimming stripped 2 bases from V and 6 bases from J, with 18 bases between. Germline V lookup: CDR1 SGHKS, CDR2 YYEKEE (reference sequence). CDR3 residues: CASSFLTGSTGEQYF. DNA for the CDR3: TGTGCCAGCAGCTTCTTAACCGGGAGTACCGGCGAGCAGTACTTC.

The V call is TRBV7-8, the J call TRBJ1-1; D is possibly TRBD1 (5 bases). CDR1 is SGHVS and CDR2 is FQNEAQ in the germline V gene. V was cut by 3 bases and J by 1 base, with 9 bases left in between. The CDR3 spans 14 residues. The DNA of the CDR3 is TGTGCCAGCAGCTTCGGGGCCCCGAACACTGAAGCTTTCTTT. Translated, it gives CASSFGAPNTEAFF.

In its sample, this clone was seen once. J is TRBJ2-1 and V is TRBV6-5; no firm D call. V lost 3 bases, J lost 2 bases, and 2 bases lay in between. The germline V gene encodes CDR1 MNHEY and CDR2 SVGAGI. This CDR3 region has 12 residues. The CDR3 loop is CASSYTYNEQFF. Written as DNA, the CDR3 is TGTGCCAGCAGTTATACCTACAATGAGCAGTTCTTC.

The chain combines TRBV5-1 with TRBJ2-5, with D perhaps matching TRBD1 or TRBD2 (5 bases each). The CDR3 sequence is 15 residues long. The germline gives CDR1 SGHRS, CDR2 YFSETQ. V was cut by 0 bases and J by 1 base, with 10 bases left in between. The CDR3: CASSLVPGTQETQYF. The DNA for the CDR3 is TGCGCCAGCAGCTTGGTCCCGGGGACCCAAGAGACCCAGTACTTC.

The chain has TRBV30 and TRBJ2-3; D gene unclear. This CDR3 contains 14 residues. Trimming shortened V by 2 bases and J by 2 bases, and 11 bases separated the two germline ends. Germline V gene lookup returns CDR1 GTSNPN and CDR2 SVGIG (reference sequence). In DNA, the CDR3 is TGTGCCTGGAGTAGGGAACAGATCACAGATACGCAGTATTTT. Amino acids: CAWSREQITDTQYF.

Here the CDR3 DNA reads TGTGCCAGCAGTGGGGACAGGTTGAGCTCCTATAATTCACCCCTCCACTTT. Protein: CASSGDRLSSYNSPLHF. The rearrangement uses TRBV6-1 and TRBJ1-6, with 8 bases fitting TRBD1. This CDR3 is 17 amino acids long. CDR1 is MNHNS, CDR2 SASEGT, per germline. Trimming at V came to 4 bases and at J to 0 bases, leaving 5 bases not matched to a gene.

The chain has TRBV6-5 and TRBJ2-3, with TRBD1 identical over 7 bases. Germline assignment: CDR1 MNHEY and CDR2 SVGAGI. The junction had 6 bases not matched to a gene; V was cut back by 6 bases and J by 3 bases. The CDR3 extends over 14 amino acids. The DNA of the CDR3 is TGTGCCAGCAGCTACGACAGGGTAACAGATACGCAGTATTTT. The encoded protein is CASSYDRVTDTQYF.

This sequence joins TRBV18 and TRBJ2-3; D is possibly TRBD1 (5 bases). This CDR3 region has 14 residues. From germline, CDR1 is KGHSH and CDR2 LQKENI. Trimming removed 0 bases at V and 5 bases at J, with 9 bases between. Here the CDR3 reads CASSPPAGRDTQYF. The CDR3 DNA sequence: TGTGCCAGCTCACCACCGGCAGGGCGAGATACGCAGTATTTT. Filled out from reference TRBV18 and TRBJ2-3, the complete variable domain reads NAGVMQNPRHLVRRRGQEARLRCSPMKGHSHVYWYRQLPEEGLKFMVYLQKENIIDESGMPKERFSAEFPKEGPSILRIQQVVRGDSAAYFCASSPPAGRDTQYFGPGTRLTVL.

The J gene is TRBJ1-2, the V gene TRBV14, with a possible D match to TRBD1 (6 bases). Trimming stripped 3 bases from V and 1 base from J, with 15 bases between. Germline-derived CDR1 and CDR2 are SGHDN and FVKESK. This CDR3 is built from 16 residues. The CDR3 is CASSQTHRDLNYGYTF. CDR3 nucleotides: TGTGCCAGCAGCCAGACCCACAGGGACCTTAACTATGGCTACACCTTC.

V usage is TRBV29-1 and J usage is TRBJ2-7; D is possibly TRBD2 (5 bases). The germline V and J ends were trimmed by 2 bases and 4 bases, with 15 bases remaining between them. The germline CDR1 and CDR2 sequences are SQVTM and ANQGSEA. There are 14 residues in the CDR3. The chain's CDR3 is CSVELAGIEYEQYF. As DNA, the CDR3 is TGCAGCGTTGAATTGGCCGGGATTGAATACGAGCAGTACTTC.

The chain is built from TRBV5-4 and TRBJ2-3; no clear D. The germline V and J ends were trimmed by 3 bases and 4 bases, with 12 bases remaining between them. This CDR3 has 14 amino acids. Germline-derived CDR1 and CDR2 are SGHNT and YYREEE (reference sequence). The CDR3: CASSSVDPSDTQYF. Here the CDR3 DNA reads TGTGCCAGCAGCTCGGTGGACCCCTCAGATACGCAGTATTTT. The full variable domain, its missing parts supplied by reference TRBV5-4 and TRBJ2-3, is ETGVTQSPTHLIKTRGQQVTLRCSSQSGHNTVSWYQQALGQGPQFIFQYYREEENGRGNFPPRFSGLQFPNYSSELNVNALELDDSALYLCASSSVDPSDTQYFGPGTRLTVL.

This chain uses TRBV11-2 with TRBJ2-7; perhaps TRBD2 as D (6 bases). Trimming stripped 4 bases from V and 3 bases from J, with 16 bases between. CDR1 is SGHAT, CDR2 FQNNGV, per germline. The CDR3 contains 15 residues. Here the CDR3 reads CASSSEASEGYEQYF. The CDR3, as DNA: TGTGCCAGCAGCTCGGAAGCTAGCGAGGGCTACGAGCAGTACTTC.

The chain has TRBV6-5 and TRBJ1-2; no clear D gene. The V end was cut by 5 bases, the J end by 8 bases, with 12 bases between. Germline CDR1 and CDR2: MNHEY and SVGAGI. The CDR3 covers 12 residues. The CDR3 sequence: CASSEHRGGYTF. The CDR3 DNA sequence: TGTGCCAGCAGTGAACACCGAGGAGGCTACACCTTC.

This clone was detected once. This sequence joins TRBV6-5 and TRBJ2-5; tentatively, D is TRBD2 (5 bases). The J call is doubtful: the DNA matches TRBJ2-7 better. The CDR3 totals 15 residues. The germline CDR1 and CDR2 sequences are MNHEY and SVGAGI. The CDR3 reads CASSYSLGRHYEQYF. Here the CDR3 DNA reads TGTGCCAGCAGTTACTCACTAGGCAGACACTACGAGCAGTACTTC.

The chain couples TRBV18 to TRBJ1-6; tentatively, D is TRBD1 (6 bases). V was pared by 3 bases and J by 7 bases, with 7 bases between. The CDR3 totals 13 residues. The germline V gene has CDR1 KGHSH and CDR2 LQKENI. As DNA, the CDR3 is TGTGCCAGCTCACCGGACAGAAATTCACCCCTCCACTTT. It translates to CASSPDRNSPLHF.

The CDR3 DNA sequence: TGTGCCAGCAGCTTAGGCCAAGGTAGCAATCAGCCCCAGCATTTT. Protein sequence: CASSLGQGSNQPQHF. This chain links TRBV7-2 with TRBJ1-5; no clear D gene. Trimming stripped 1 base from V and 0 bases from J, with 7 bases between. From germline, CDR1 is SGHTA and CDR2 FQGNSA. CDR3 size: 15 residues.

The chain employs TRBV28 and TRBJ2-1; D is possibly TRBD1 (6 bases). Germline V gene lookup returns CDR1 MDHEN and CDR2 SYDVKM. The CDR3 has 14 amino acids. V lost 2 bases, J lost 6 bases, and 11 bases lay in between. This CDR3 is CASSLSGQFNEQFF. The CDR3 bases are TGTGCCAGCAGTTTAAGTGGACAGTTCAATGAGCAGTTCTTC. The entire variable domain, with the rest obtained from reference TRBV28 and TRBJ2-1, is as follows: DVKVTQSSRYLVKRTGEKVFLECVQDMDHENMFWYRQDPGLGLRLIYFSYDVKMKEKGDIPEGYSVSREKKERFSLILESASTNQTSMYLCASSLSGQFNEQFFGPGTRLTVL.